The present TCR beta chain was sequenced within a study of cytomegalovirus exposure and HLA in healthy donors. V lost 2 bases, J lost 1 base, and 12 bases lay in between. Germline lookup yields CDR1 MNHNS and CDR2 SASEGT. The CDR3 consists of 16 residues. For this clone: Its target is unknown.

Study-wide results and caveats: Both high specificity and high sensitivity reportedly marked the classifier's diagnosis of cytomegalovirus status. The listing of 160 or so TCR beta chains classed them as cytomegalovirus-associated. Subsequent analysis found a tendency for first-cohort TCR clusters to co-occur within the 120 or so validation repertoires.

The protocol was immunoSEQ multiplex PCR, while the TCRdb copy is restricted to in-frame clones and leaves out a portion. The repertoire holds 120,000 or so clones, around 95% seen once, with about 1.8% in the top ten. This receptor was identified in a man aged 18 to 35 in good health and CMV-seronegative. The specimen was PBMCs. The chain employs TRBV6-1 and TRBJ1-5, with unresolved D. CDR3 in amino acids: CASSEFPAGSNQPQHF. The DNA of the CDR3 is TGTGCCAGCAGTGAATTTCCGGCGGGGAGCAATCAGCCCCAGCATTTT.